This is a list of T cell receptor beta chains from one sample in a study of blood T cell repertoires in COVID-19. Sequenced by immunoSEQ multiplex PCR; TCRdb stores in-frame clones only, minus some. The table includes fewer than 250,000 clones, under 90% detected once. Sequences were obtained from peripheral blood. The origin of the receptors is a man aged 55 to 70 who had recovered from COVID-19. Both conserved end residues are part of each CDR3. D genes are given only for firm matches. The size field is filled for only some rows; it gives once, few, many or a size class.

v_call	j_call	clone_size	d_call	cdr3_nt	cdr3_aa
TRBV6-5	TRBJ1-1	.	TRBD1	TGTGCCACCCTGACAGGGGGCAACACTGAAGCTTTCTTT	CATLTGGNTEAFF
TRBV4-2	TRBJ2-7	.	TRBD2	TGTGCCAGCAGCCAAGACTTCGGGGGAGTGGGACTACGCGAGCAGTACTTC	CASSQDFGGVGLREQYF
TRBV9	TRBJ1-1	.	TRBD1	TGTGCCAGCTCGGGACAGTCAGCGAACACTGAAGCTTTCTTT	CASSGQSANTEAFF
TRBV7-9	TRBJ2-6	few	TRBD1	TGTGCCAGCAGCATCCTCCGGGACAGGGTGACTGGGGCCAACGTCCTGACTTTC	CASSILRDRVTGANVLTF
TRBV5-1	TRBJ1-3	.	.	TGCGCCAGCAGCTTGGCCCCACTAGCTGGAAACACCATATATTTT	CASSLAPLAGNTIYF
TRBV2	TRBJ2-7	once	.	TGTGCCAGCAGTACCCGGGGGTCCTACGAGCAGTACTTC	CASSTRGSYEQYF
TRBV7-2	TRBJ2-5	.	.	TGTGCCAGCAGCTTAGGGACTTCGAGTTGGGAGACCCAGTACTTC	CASSLGTSSWETQYF
TRBV7-3	TRBJ2-1	.	TRBD2	TGTGCCAGCAGCCTCCTAGCGGGAGGCCAGGATGAGCAGTTCTTC	CASSLLAGGQDEQFF
TRBV19	TRBJ2-3	.	TRBD1	TGTGCCAGTAGTCGAGGGGACAGGGTCACAGATACGCAGTATTTT	CASSRGDRVTDTQYF
TRBV5-6	TRBJ2-7	once	.	TGTGCCAGTCAGTCCTACACCCAGGGCCGCGAGCAGTACTTC	CASQSYTQGREQYF
TRBV6-2/TRBV6-3	TRBJ1-1	.	.	TGTGCCAGCAGTTACTCGACTATTAACACTGAAGCTTTCTTT	CASSYSTINTEAFF
TRBV27	TRBJ1-2	.	.	TGTGCCAGCAGTTTACGAGGGGGATGGGGGGGGAGCGGCTACACCTTC	CASSLRGGWGGSGYTF
TRBV10-3	TRBJ2-1	.	TRBD1	TGTGCCATCAGAGGGGACAGGAAACAGGATGAGCAGTTCTTC	CAIRGDRKQDEQFF
TRBV5-1	TRBJ2-2	.	.	TGCGCCAGCAGCCGCGGGGCCTCGAACACCGGGGAGCTGTTTTTT	CASSRGASNTGELFF
TRBV9	TRBJ1-3	.	.	TGTGCCAGCTCCCTTTCCCCCTCTGGAAACACCATATATTTT	CASSLSPSGNTIYF
TRBV7-2	TRBJ2-7	many	TRBD2	TGTGCCAGCACCTCAGGACTAGCGGGACTCTACGAGCAGTACTTC	CASTSGLAGLYEQYF
TRBV19	TRBJ2-2	few	.	TGTGCCAGTAGGGCTTTAAAATCGAACACCGGGGAGCTGTTTTTT	CASRALKSNTGELFF
TRBV18	TRBJ1-1	.	.	TGTGCCAGCTCACCACAGGGACTGGGGGGGACTGAAGCTTTCTTT	CASSPQGLGGTEAFF
TRBV6-2/TRBV6-3	TRBJ1-1	.	.	TGTGCCAGCAGTTACTTATTGCGGGGGGCCACGGAGGCTTTCTTT	CASSYLLRGATEAFF
TRBV5-1	TRBJ2-2	once	TRBD2	TGCGCCAGCAGCTATGGACTAGCGGGAGGGTCAGGTTCCGGGGAGCTGTTTTTT	CASSYGLAGGSGSGELFF
TRBV21-1	TRBJ1-2	.	.	TGTGCCAGCACGATACGTACGGGGGGACCCTATGGCTACACCTTC	CASTIRTGGPYGYTF
TRBV5-1	TRBJ1-2	.	TRBD1	TGCGCCAGCAGCGTTGGGACAGGGGACGGCTACACCTTC	CASSVGTGDGYTF
TRBV11-2	TRBJ2-7	.	.	TGTGCCAGCAGCTTAGTGTCTTACGAGCAGTACTTC	CASSLVSYEQYF
TRBV9	TRBJ2-1	.	TRBD2	TGTGCCAGCAGCGTGGCGGGAGACTTCTACAATGAGCAGTTCTTC	CASSVAGDFYNEQFF
TRBV5-1	TRBJ1-2	.	.	TGCGCCAGCAGCCAGCAGGCAGGCAGCTATGGCTACACCTTC	CASSQQAGSYGYTF
TRBV3-1/TRBV3-2	TRBJ1-2	.	TRBD1	TGTGCCAGCAGCCTCGGACAGGGGGGCTATGGCTACACCTTC	CASSLGQGGYGYTF
TRBV19	TRBJ2-5	many	.	TGTGCCAGTAGTATGACCGGGGAGACCCAGTACTTC	CASSMTGETQYF
TRBV9	TRBJ1-1	.	TRBD1	TGTGCCACTTTAACGAGGGGGCTAGGCACTGAAGCTTTCTTT	CATLTRGLGTEAFF
TRBV12-3/TRBV12-4	TRBJ1-5	.	.	TGTGCCAGCAGCCAAGAACGGGGGCCCCAGCATTTT	CASSQERGPQHF